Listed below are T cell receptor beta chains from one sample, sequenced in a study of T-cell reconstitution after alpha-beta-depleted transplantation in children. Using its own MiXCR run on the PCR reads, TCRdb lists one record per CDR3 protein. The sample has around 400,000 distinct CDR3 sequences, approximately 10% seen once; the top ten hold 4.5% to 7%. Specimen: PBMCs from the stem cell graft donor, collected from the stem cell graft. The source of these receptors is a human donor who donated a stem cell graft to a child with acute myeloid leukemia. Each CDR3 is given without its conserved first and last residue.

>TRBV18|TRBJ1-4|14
ASSPALGTANEKLF
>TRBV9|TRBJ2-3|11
ASSVQGTDTQY
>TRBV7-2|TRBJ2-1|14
ASSLVGAAAYNEQF
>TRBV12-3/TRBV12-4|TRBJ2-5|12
ASRGGGGEETQY
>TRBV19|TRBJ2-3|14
ASTIRPTTSTDTQY
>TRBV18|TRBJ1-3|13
ASSPRPDSGNTIY
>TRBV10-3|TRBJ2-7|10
AYGTSSDEQY
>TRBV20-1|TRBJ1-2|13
SAPDAGGGAYGYT
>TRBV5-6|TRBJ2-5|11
ASSLRNPETQY
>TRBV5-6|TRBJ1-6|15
ASSLGQGASYNSPLH
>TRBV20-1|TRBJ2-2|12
SASRDSGFEELF
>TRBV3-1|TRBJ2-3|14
ASSQEYRGGKDTQY
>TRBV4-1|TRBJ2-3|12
ASSQRLNTDTQY
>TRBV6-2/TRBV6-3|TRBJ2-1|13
ASNYREGSYNEQF
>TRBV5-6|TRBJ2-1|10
ASSFQGGEQF
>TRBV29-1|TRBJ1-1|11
STSAHQNTESF
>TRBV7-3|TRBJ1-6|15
ASSSYGGQGAHSPLH
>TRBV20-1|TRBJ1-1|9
SAFRNTEAF
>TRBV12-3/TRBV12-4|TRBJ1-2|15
ASSLGQRWGADYGYT
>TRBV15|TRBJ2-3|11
ATSRDRQDTQY
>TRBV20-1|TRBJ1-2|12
SARDMRNYGGYT